The sequence of this T cell receptor beta chain was determined in a study of neurological immune-mediated disorders. At the level of the study: There were roughly 34 multiple sclerosis patients; roughly 30 were relapsing-remitting and 3 were secondary progressive.

The CDR3 length is 15 residues. The J segment lost 6 bases and the V segment lost 5 bases, leaving 9 bases of the junction unmatched. Germline V lookup: CDR1 SEHNR, CDR2 FQNEAQ (reference sequence). TCRdb re-derived calls from the 5' RACE reads in MiXCR, one entry per CDR3 protein. The repertoire includes tens of thousands of distinct CDR3 sequences, approximately 4.5% of them detected once, and roughly 5.6% sits in the top ten. Sequencing input: PBMCs. The TCR was taken from a woman aged 60-75 years with multiple sclerosis. The rearrangement uses TRBV7-9 and TRBJ1-4, with 7 bases fitting TRBD1. The CDR3 is CASSPNQGEDEKLFF. In DNA form, the CDR3 reads TGTGCCAGCAGCCCCAACCAGGGGGAGGATGAAAAACTGTTTTTT. Complete variable domain (other parts from reference TRBV7-9 and TRBJ1-4): DTGVSQNPRHKITKRGQNVTFRCDPISEHNRLYWYRQTLGQGPEFLTYFQNEAQLEKSRLLSDRFSAERPKGSFSTLEIQRTEQGDSAMYLCASSPNQGEDEKLFFGSGTQLSVL.